The next 25 T cell receptor beta chains were all read from a single sample in a study of blood T cell repertoires in COVID-19. Clones were sequenced by immunoSEQ multiplex PCR, and TCRdb holds only the in-frame ones, with some missing. This repertoire shows 200,000 to 300,000 clones, roughly 88% found once; its top ten account for roughly 6.7%. Sequencing was done on a sample of peripheral blood. Receptor source: a woman under 40 with COVID-19, enrolled during active disease.

V and J are TRBV3-1 (or the pseudogene TRBV3-2) and TRBJ2-7, with 8 bases matching TRBD2. The V and J ends lost 0 bases and 2 bases, in that order; junction bases with no gene match: 6. Germline V gives CDR1 LGHDT, CDR2 YNNKEL (reference sequence). There are 16 residues in the CDR3. CDR3 protein: CASSQDAAGGPYEQYF. CDR3 sequence (DNA): TGTGCCAGCAGCCAAGATGCTGCGGGGGGCCCCTACGAGCAGTACTTC.

This chain links TRBV11-1 with TRBJ2-4; D might be TRBD2 (5 bases). This CDR3 region has 15 residues. Trimming cost V 5 bases and J 9 bases, with 20 bases left between them. The V gene's germline CDR1 is SGHAT and CDR2 FQDESV (reference sequence). In DNA, the CDR3 is TGTGCCAGCAGCAGGTCGGGGAGTGTTGGGAGCATTCAGTACTTC. The encoded protein is CASSRSGSVGSIQYF.

In DNA, the CDR3 is TGTGCCATCAGTGAACCAGGGAGGGTTGGTGGCTACACCTTC. It yields the protein CAISEPGRVGGYTF. The rearrangement joins TRBV10-3 to TRBJ1-2; a possible D gene is TRBD1 (5 bases). CDR3 length equals 14 residues. The germline V gene encodes CDR1 ENHRY and CDR2 SYGVKD. With 3 bases removed from V and 7 bases from J, the gap between germline ends came to 15 bases.

V usage is TRBV18 and J usage is TRBJ1-5, with a tentative D call TRBD1 (6 bases). The germline V and J ends were trimmed by 2 bases and 5 bases, with 10 bases remaining between them. CDR1 and CDR2 from the germline V gene are KGHSH and LQKENI. The CDR3 sequence is 14 residues long. The CDR3 region has the DNA TGTGCCAGCTCACCAAGGACAGCCGATCAGCCCCAGCATTTT. It yields the protein CASSPRTADQPQHF.

The V call is TRBV7-8, the J call TRBJ2-3; 14 nucleotides line up with TRBD2. The CDR3 runs 19 residues. Trimming cost V 4 bases and J 4 bases; bases outside gene matches: 13. In germline, CDR1 is SGHVS, CDR2 FQNEAQ. CDR3 sequence (DNA): TGTGCCAGCAGCTATCGATCCCCCTTGACTAGCGGGAGGGCAGATACGCAGTATTTT. Translated, it gives CASSYRSPLTSGRADTQYF.

This chain joins TRBV3-1 (or the pseudogene TRBV3-2) and TRBJ1-2; 8 bases match TRBD1. The CDR3 has 15 amino acids. Looked up from germline, CDR1 is LGHDT and CDR2 is YNNKEL (reference sequence). Germline trimming cut 2 bases from V and 6 bases from J; bases unmatched to any gene: 8. The CDR3 nucleotides read TGTGCCAGCAGCCAATCCCCAGGGGGCGGTGATGGCTACACCTTC. This codes for CASSQSPGGGDGYTF.

The V gene is TRBV11-2, the J gene TRBJ2-1; D might be TRBD2 (6 bases). Germline V gene lookup returns CDR1 SGHAT and CDR2 FQNNGV. V was cut by 6 bases and J by 8 bases, with 11 bases left in between. This CDR3 is 12 amino acids long. CDR3 in amino acids: CASSARGYEQFF. The CDR3 nucleotides are TGTGCCAGCAGTGCCCGGGGGTATGAGCAGTTCTTC.

V gene TRBV28 combines with J gene TRBJ1-5, with no clear D. The CDR3 runs 16 residues. Trimming took off 2 bases at V and 5 bases at J, with 16 bases between the two ends. CDR1 and CDR2 (germline): MDHEN, SYDVKM. CDR3 DNA sequence: TGTGCCAGCAGTTTACTGGGCAGGTTTCCGGATCAGCCCCAGCATTTT. Translating it yields CASSLLGRFPDQPQHF.

The chain employs TRBV12-3 or TRBV12-4 and TRBJ1-6; no clear D. The ends were cut back, 7 bases at V and 7 bases at J, with 11 bases in the middle. CDR3 length: 13 residues. The CDR3 reads CASTVTRNSPLHF. In DNA form, the CDR3 reads TGTGCCAGCACCGTCACTAGAAATTCACCCCTCCACTTT.

V gene TRBV5-4 combines with J gene TRBJ2-7; D remains unclear. The V gene's germline CDR1 is SGHNT and CDR2 YYREEE (reference sequence). Trimming pared 5 bases from V and 0 bases from J, leaving 12 bases between. The CDR3 sequence is 14 residues long. The CDR3 nucleotides are TGTGCCAGCAGTCCATCGGTTCTCTCCTACGAGCAGTACTTC. This translates into CASSPSVLSYEQYF.

The chain couples TRBV3-1 (or the pseudogene TRBV3-2) to TRBJ2-7, with a weak D call TRBD2 (5 bases). V gave up 0 bases and J gave up 0 bases, with 9 bases separating them. The CDR3 has 15 amino acids. Germline V gene data show CDR1 as LGHDT and CDR2 as YNNKEL (reference sequence). The CDR3: CASSQEGAGSYEQYF. Here the CDR3 DNA reads TGTGCCAGCAGCCAAGAGGGTGCGGGCTCCTACGAGCAGTACTTC.

CDR3 loop: CAVQGANNSPLHF. The CDR3 nucleotides read TGTGCCGTACAGGGGGCCAATAATTCACCCCTCCACTTT. V is TRBV24-1 and J is TRBJ1-6; 9 positions match TRBD1. This CDR3 is 13 amino acids long. Germline V gives CDR1 KGHDR, CDR2 SFDVKD. Germline trimming cut 12 bases from V and 5 bases from J; bases unmatched to any gene: 4.

The CDR3 reads CASSNPSLYNEQFF. The CDR3 DNA reads as TGCGCCAGCAGTAATCCTAGCCTTTACAATGAGCAGTTCTTC. This sequence joins TRBV5-1 and TRBJ2-1; D is perhaps TRBD2 (5 bases). Germline values: CDR1 SGHRS, CDR2 YFSETQ. The germline V and J ends were trimmed by 5 bases and 4 bases, with 13 bases remaining between them. The CDR3 is 14 amino acids. Using reference TRBV5-1 and TRBJ2-1 for the parts outside the CDR3, the full variable domain is KAGVTQTPRYLIKTRGQQVTLSCSPISGHRSVSWYQQTPGQGLQFLFEYFSETQRNKGNFPGRFSGRQFSNSRSEMNVSTLELGDSALYLCASSNPSLYNEQFFGPGTRLTVL.

This clone was detected a few times. One junction end does not reproduce the germline sequence, and a read error may be involved. The V gene is TRBV7-7, the J gene TRBJ2-2; TRBD2 agrees at 8 bases. Germline assignment: CDR1 SSHAT and CDR2 FNYEAQ (reference sequence). CDR3 size: 16 residues. The CDR3 loop is CASSWSLSSGPGELFF. DNA of the CDR3: TGTGCTAGCAGCTGGAGCCTCTCTAGCGGGCCCGGGGAGCTGTTTTTT.

The V gene is TRBV4-1, the J gene TRBJ2-5; TRBD1 matches 11 bases. The J segment lost 14 bases and the V segment lost 3 bases, leaving 8 bases of the junction unmatched. The CDR3 length is 13 residues. Germline CDR1 is MGHRA and CDR2 is YSYEKL. The CDR3 DNA reads TGCGCCAGCAGCCAGACCGGGACAGGGGGAGAATACTTC. Its protein product is CASSQTGTGGEYF.

The CDR3 DNA is TGTGCCACCAGTGATGGGACAGGGGATCGTTATAGCAATCAGCCCCAGCATTTT. Its protein product is CATSDGTGDRYSNQPQHF. The gene calls are TRBV24-1 and TRBJ1-5; 10 bases align to TRBD1. The CDR3 runs 18 residues. Germline CDR1 is KGHDR and CDR2 is SFDVKD. J gave up 0 bases and V 3 bases, and 7 bases lay outside the gene matches.

The chain employs TRBV19 and TRBJ1-5, with D perhaps matching TRBD1 (6 bases). Germline V lookup: CDR1 LNHDA, CDR2 SQIVND (reference sequence). The CDR3 totals 16 residues. V gave up 0 bases and J gave up 2 bases, with 11 bases separating them. The CDR3 loop reads CASSIEGGSGNQPQHF. CDR3 sequence (DNA): TGTGCCAGTAGTATAGAAGGGGGTTCGGGCAATCAGCCCCAGCATTTT.

V and J are TRBV24-1 and TRBJ2-5; possible D gene TRBD1, 5 bases. The CDR3 has 16 amino acids. Germline V gene lookup returns CDR1 KGHDR and CDR2 SFDVKD. The V end lost 0 bases, the J end lost 1 base, and 11 bases lay between the germline ends. The CDR3 bases are TGTGCCACCAGTGATTTGAATCCGACAGTCCAAGAGACCCAGTACTTC. Encoded protein: CATSDLNPTVQETQYF.

J is TRBJ1-1 and V is TRBV7-2; no reliable D call. With 4 bases removed from V and 4 bases from J, the gap between germline ends came to 16 bases. This CDR3 comprises 15 residues. Germline CDR1 reads SGHTA; CDR2 reads FQGNSA. The CDR3 DNA reads as TGTGCCAGCAGCTACCGGGGTCCTGGCGGCACTGAAGCTTTCTTT. Encoded protein: CASSYRGPGGTEAFF.

This clone was seen a single time. The V and J genes are TRBV6-7 and TRBJ1-2, with 7 positions matching TRBD1. TRBV6-7 is an open reading frame, and its role is uncertain. V shed 7 bases, J shed 3 bases, and the junction held 8 bases outside the gene matches. This CDR3 has 14 amino acids. CDR3 sequence: CASIFQGDDYGYTF. The CDR3 DNA reads TGTGCCAGCATTTTCCAGGGGGACGACTATGGCTACACCTTC.

The chain has TRBV19 and TRBJ1-2; TRBD1 agrees at 9 bases. The length of the CDR3 is 14 residues. J gave up 2 bases and V 4 bases, and 2 bases lay outside the gene matches. CDR1 is LNHDA and CDR2 is SQIVND in the germline V gene (reference sequence). The CDR3 bases are TGTGCCAGTAGTAGTGGACAGGGGAACTATGGCTACACCTTC. This translates into CASSSGQGNYGYTF. Full variable domain (outside the CDR3, taken from reference TRBV19 and TRBJ1-2): DGGITQSPKYLFRKEGQNVTLSCEQNLNHDAMYWYRQDPGQGLRLIYYSQIVNDFQKGDIAEGYSVSREKKESFPLTVTSAQKNPTAFYLCASSSGQGNYGYTFGSGTRLTVV.

This clone appeared a few times. This sequence joins TRBV10-3 and TRBJ1-2; 10 bases are a match to TRBD1. V gave up 7 bases and J gave up 4 bases; unmatched junction bases: 6. Germline CDR1 is ENHRY and CDR2 is SYGVKD. The CDR3 is 14 residues long. CDR3 in amino acids: CAINPGQGTYGYTF. In DNA form, the CDR3 reads TGTGCCATCAATCCGGGACAGGGGACCTATGGCTACACCTTC.

This rearrangement joins TRBV11-2 to TRBJ1-1; possibly TRBD1 for D (5 bases). The CDR3 has 15 residues. Between the trimmed V and J ends, which lost 0 bases and 1 base, there was a span of 9 bases. Germline values: CDR1 SGHAT, CDR2 FQNNGV. CDR3 DNA sequence: TGTGCCAGCAGCTTAGACCCGGGGGGGAACACTGAAGCTTTCTTT. Encoded protein: CASSLDPGGNTEAFF.

The V call is TRBV7-9, the J call TRBJ1-2, with a weak D call TRBD1 (5 bases). V lost 5 bases to trimming and J lost 4 bases, with 11 bases between them. Germline V gene data show CDR1 as SEHNR and CDR2 as FQNEAQ (reference sequence). CDR3 length: 13 residues. The CDR3 DNA reads as TGTGCCAGCAGCCCTGGGACTATCTATGGCTACACCTTC. Translated: CASSPGTIYGYTF.

V is TRBV2 and J is TRBJ1-1; 7 bases match TRBD1. The CDR3 sequence is 14 residues long. With 6 bases clipped from V and 6 bases from J, the junction kept 10 bases outside the gene matches. The germline V gene has CDR1 SNHLY and CDR2 FYNNEI. This chain's CDR3 is CASRKDRAPPEAFF. The DNA for the CDR3 is TGTGCCAGCAGAAAAGACAGGGCCCCACCTGAAGCTTTCTTT. The full variable domain, its missing parts supplied by reference TRBV2 and TRBJ1-1, is EPEVTQTPSHQVTQMGQEVILRCVPISNHLYFYWYRQILGQKVEFLVSFYNNEISEKSEIFDDQFSVERPDGSNFTLKIRSTKLEDSAMYFCASRKDRAPPEAFFGQGTRLTVV.